These 31 T cell receptor beta chains originate from one sample sequenced in a study of CD8+ T cells in alopecia areata. Sequencing used cDNA as its template, made by extracting RNA and reverse transcribing it. This table comes from immunoSEQ multiplex PCR, and its TCRdb copy is limited to in-frame clones, with some not included. This sample yields about 200,000 clones, of which over 45% are seen a single time; roughly 5.8% belongs to the top ten. Treatment: oral pan-JAK inhibitor, 5-10 mg twice daily. Sample: CD4+ T cells sorted from blood, taken at week 24, from a patient treated with tofacitinib. The receptor source for this set is a human donor with alopecia areata.

Worth noting for this clone: Within the sample, other DNA sequences also encode this same CDR3. The chain links TRBV2 to TRBJ1-5, with D perhaps matching TRBD1 (5 bases). Trimming cost V 6 bases and J 1 base, with 7 bases left between them. Germline values: CDR1 SNHLY, CDR2 FYNNEI. CDR3 length equals 13 residues. The CDR3 region has the DNA TGTGCCAGCAGGGGGGACAGCAATCAGCCCCAGCATTTT. Translating it yields CASRGDSNQPQHF.

A few counts support this clone. The chain is built from TRBV30 and TRBJ2-1; 9 nucleotides align to TRBD2. CDR1 is GTSNPN, CDR2 SVGIG, per germline (reference sequence). The CDR3 covers 16 residues. The V gene end was trimmed by 4 bases and the J gene end by 0 bases; junction bases not matched to a gene: 7. This CDR3 reads CAWKTSGAISYNEQFF. Written as DNA, the CDR3 is TGTGCCTGGAAGACTAGCGGAGCGATCTCCTACAATGAGCAGTTCTTC. Full variable domain (remainder filled in from reference TRBV30 and TRBJ2-1): SQTIHQWPATLVQPVGSPLSLECTVEGTSNPNLYWYRQAAGRGLQLLFYSVGIGQISSEVPQNLSASRPQDRQFILSSKKLLLSDSGFYLCAWKTSGAISYNEQFFGPGTRLTVL.

The V call is TRBV20-1, the J call TRBJ2-2, with no clear D. The CDR3 length is 11 residues. V lost 5 bases and J 8 bases, leaving 9 bases between the germline ends. Germline CDR1 and CDR2: DFQATT and SNEGSKA (reference sequence). The CDR3 sequence is CSAPGEGELFF. The CDR3 bases are TGCAGTGCTCCGGGCGAGGGGGAGCTGTTTTTT.

This chain connects TRBV5-8 to TRBJ1-2; the D gene is possibly TRBD1 (6 bases). The CDR3 consists of 14 residues. The V gene lost 0 bases and the J gene lost 8 bases, with 14 bases spanning the gap. Germline V gene sequence: CDR1 SGHTS, CDR2 YDEGEE. CDR3 protein: CASSLVGQGHGYTF. The CDR3 bases are TGTGCCAGCAGCTTGGTGGGCCAGGGACACGGCTACACCTTC.

V usage is TRBV10-3 and J usage is TRBJ2-5; possible D gene TRBD1, 6 bases. The CDR3 runs to 14 residues. Trimming removed 8 bases at V and 5 bases at J, with 18 bases between. The germline V gene encodes CDR1 ENHRY and CDR2 SYGVKD. The CDR3 DNA sequence: TGTGCCATCCGAGGGGGTCAGAATCGGGAGACCCAGTACTTC. As protein: CAIRGGQNRETQYF.

At least ten counts were recorded for this clone. V usage is TRBV28 and J usage is TRBJ2-1; D unresolved. The CDR3 is 12 residues long. The V gene lost 1 base and the J gene lost 5 bases, with 3 bases spanning the gap. Germline assignment: CDR1 MDHEN and CDR2 SYDVKM. The CDR3 bases are TGTGCCAGCAGTTTATCGCACAATGAGCAGTTCTTC. Protein sequence: CASSLSHNEQFF.

This clone came up a few times. The rearrangement links TRBV7-2 to TRBJ2-6; D ambiguous. Trimming cost V 5 bases and J 1 base, with 9 bases left between them. Germline-derived CDR1 and CDR2 are SGHTA and FQGNSA. The CDR3 contains 15 residues. The CDR3 spells CASSPGSSGANVLTF. CDR3 DNA: TGTGCCAGCAGCCCAGGTTCGTCTGGGGCCAACGTCCTGACTTTC.

This chain links TRBV15 with TRBJ2-7; D gene unclear. The CDR3 is made up of 14 amino acids. The germline CDR1 and CDR2 sequences are LNHNV and YYDKDF (reference sequence). V dropped 0 bases and J dropped 1 base, with 7 bases sitting between them. The CDR3 reads CATSRDLTSYEQYF. The CDR3 DNA sequence: TGTGCCACCAGCAGAGATCTTACTTCCTACGAGCAGTACTTC.

The rearrangement uses TRBV4-2 and TRBJ2-7; 11 bases align to TRBD2. The J segment lost 0 bases and the V segment lost 2 bases, leaving 0 bases of the junction unmatched. The length of the CDR3 is 15 residues. Germline V gives CDR1 LGHNA, CDR2 YNFKEQ. The CDR3 reads CASSQTSGGSYEQYF. The CDR3, as DNA: TGTGCCAGCAGCCAAACTAGCGGGGGCTCCTACGAGCAGTACTTC.

This clone has just a few counts. This rearrangement joins TRBV5-1 to TRBJ2-3; D not resolved. This CDR3 spans 14 amino acids. The germline V and J ends were trimmed by 3 bases and 4 bases, with 12 bases remaining between them. The germline CDR1 and CDR2 sequences are SGHRS and YFSETQ. CDR3 sequence: CASSSGRAPDTQYF. The CDR3 bases are TGCGCCAGCAGCTCCGGACGGGCCCCAGATACGCAGTATTTT.

The genes are TRBV28 and TRBJ2-7; 12 bases match TRBD2. Trimming at V came to 7 bases and at J to 4 bases, leaving 2 bases not matched to a gene. The CDR3 runs to 13 residues. CDR1 is MDHEN and CDR2 is SYDVKM in the germline V gene. The CDR3 loop reads CASILAGGYEQYF. CDR3 DNA sequence: TGTGCCAGCATCCTAGCGGGAGGGTACGAGCAGTACTTC. The whole variable domain, remainder taken from reference TRBV28 and TRBJ2-7, is DVKVTQSSRYLVKRTGEKVFLECVQDMDHENMFWYRQDPGLGLRLIYFSYDVKMKEKGDIPEGYSVSREKKERFSLILESASTNQTSMYLCASILAGGYEQYFGPGTRLTVT.

The J gene is TRBJ2-7, the V gene TRBV5-1; the match to TRBD2 covers 9 bases. Trimming cost V 0 bases and J 2 bases; bases outside gene matches: 6. The CDR3 has 16 residues. Germline lookup yields CDR1 SGHRS and CDR2 YFSETQ. The CDR3 reads CASSLEVAGATYEQYF. The CDR3 region has the DNA TGCGCCAGCAGCTTGGAAGTAGCGGGAGCGACCTACGAGCAGTACTTC.

The chain carries TRBV13 and TRBJ2-1, with TRBD2 as a possible D gene (7 bases). Germline V CDR1 and CDR2: PRHDT, FYEKMQ (reference sequence). This CDR3 region has 15 residues. V was trimmed by 7 bases and J by 7 bases, leaving 20 bases between them. The CDR3 region has the DNA TGTGCCAGCACCAACTACAGGGAGGGGAAGAATGAGCAGTTCTTC. This translates into CASTNYREGKNEQFF.

The rearrangement joins TRBV28 to TRBJ2-5, with D unclear. In germline, CDR1 is MDHEN, CDR2 SYDVKM. The V end was cut by 7 bases, the J end by 5 bases, with 8 bases between. This CDR3 spans 11 amino acids. The CDR3 here is CASTSGETQYF. CDR3 DNA sequence: TGTGCCAGCACCTCCGGGGAGACCCAGTACTTC.

The chain links TRBV29-1 to TRBJ2-1, with 9 bases matching TRBD1. The trim removed 5 bases at V and 5 bases at J, leaving 22 bases unmatched. The germline V gene has CDR1 SQVTM and CDR2 ANQGSEA. The CDR3 is 19 amino acids. The CDR3 DNA reads as TGCAGCGTTCGATTGGACAGGGGCCTAGCGGTGGAAACACACAATGAGCAGTTCTTC. Its translation is CSVRLDRGLAVETHNEQFF.

The chain carries TRBV18 and TRBJ2-5; 7 bases align to TRBD1. Germline CDR1 reads KGHSH; CDR2 reads LQKENI. The CDR3 has 15 residues. V was pared by 3 bases and J by 3 bases, with 7 bases of the junction left unmatched. Here the CDR3 reads CASSPPRGLEETQYF. The CDR3 bases are TGTGCCAGCTCACCGCCTAGGGGGCTGGAAGAGACCCAGTACTTC.

In its sample, this clone was seen a few times. A read error is possible here, since a much larger clone lies one base away. The chain has TRBV2 and TRBJ2-7; tentatively, D is TRBD2 (5 bases). Trimming cost V 6 bases and J 2 bases, with 11 bases left between them. The CDR3 has 13 amino acids. The germline gives CDR1 SNHLY, CDR2 FYNNEI. The CDR3 DNA sequence: TGTGCCAGCAGCTTAGACGGGGCCTACGAGCAGTACTTC. Residues: CASSLDGAYEQYF.

This clone was picked up a small number of times. The rearrangement joins TRBV28 to TRBJ1-5; D is undetermined. CDR1 is MDHEN and CDR2 is SYDVKM in the germline V gene. The CDR3 contains 14 residues. The ends were cut back, 5 bases at V and 7 bases at J, with 15 bases in the middle. Here the CDR3 DNA reads TGTGCCAGCAGTGCGACCTTCGGGCGACAGCCCCAGCATTTT. This codes for CASSATFGRQPQHF.

The chain is built from TRBV4-3 and TRBJ2-2; maybe TRBD1 (6 bases). Per the germline V gene, CDR1 is LGHNA and CDR2 is YSLEER. Trimming took off 3 bases at V and 1 base at J, with 9 bases between the two ends. CDR3 length: 15 residues. This CDR3 reads CASSQSTGNTGELFF. CDR3 nucleotides: TGCGCCAGCAGCCAGTCGACAGGGAACACCGGGGAGCTGTTTTTT.

This chain uses TRBV4-2 with TRBJ1-4, with 11 bases identical to TRBD1. J was trimmed by 8 bases and V by 2 bases; bases with no gene match: 10. CDR1 and CDR2 from the germline V gene are LGHNA and YNFKEQ. There are 17 residues in the CDR3. CDR3 protein: CASSQHGSGQGAEKLFF. CDR3 nucleotide sequence: TGTGCCAGCAGCCAACACGGGAGTGGACAGGGGGCCGAAAAACTGTTTTTT.

This clone turned up a few times. The chain uses TRBV7-9 and TRBJ1-2, with 10 nucleotides matching TRBD1. V gave up 5 bases and J gave up 6 bases; unmatched junction bases: 9. CDR1 SEHNR and CDR2 FQNEAQ come from the germline V gene (reference sequence). There are 15 residues in the CDR3. Here the CDR3 DNA reads TGTGCCAGCAGCCTCACTCCCGGGACAGGGGATGGCTACACCTTC. Its protein is CASSLTPGTGDGYTF.

The chain links TRBV2 to TRBJ2-2; weak D call: TRBD1 (6 bases). The V end was cut by 5 bases, the J end by 6 bases, with 16 bases between. The CDR3 extends over 15 amino acids. The germline gives CDR1 SNHLY, CDR2 FYNNEI. The CDR3 here is CASSYLYRAAGELFF. The CDR3, as DNA: TGTGCCAGCAGTTACCTGTACAGGGCAGCCGGGGAGCTGTTTTTT.

This clone was seen only a few times. V and J are TRBV11-2 and TRBJ2-3, with a possible D match to TRBD1 (5 bases). The CDR3 covers 14 residues. Trimming removed 6 bases at V and 5 bases at J, with 15 bases between. Germline V lookup: CDR1 SGHAT, CDR2 FQNNGV. CDR3 residues: CASSLQAPIDTQYF. The CDR3 region has the DNA TGTGCCAGCAGTCTACAGGCGCCGATAGATACGCAGTATTTT.

This chain uses TRBV9 with TRBJ2-7; 12 positions match TRBD2. In germline, CDR1 is SGDLS, CDR2 YYNGEE. With V trimmed by 4 bases and J by 2 bases, 4 bases remained unmatched. The CDR3 loop spans 15 amino acids. This CDR3 is CASSPRTSGTYEQYF. For the CDR3, the DNA is TGTGCCAGCAGCCCGCGGACTAGCGGGACCTACGAGCAGTACTTC.

As DNA, the CDR3 is TGTGCCAGCAGCAAGGGGCGCGCGGGCACTGAAGCTTTCTTT. This sequence encodes CASSKGRAGTEAFF. The gene calls are TRBV7-9 and TRBJ1-1, with D possibly TRBD1 on 5 matching bases. Germline-derived CDR1 and CDR2 are SEHNR and FQNEAQ (reference sequence). This CDR3 is built from 14 residues. V was shortened by 5 bases and J by 4 bases, with 14 bases between the two germline ends.

The V and J genes are TRBV19 and TRBJ1-5; D is possibly TRBD1 (5 bases). Germline CDR1 LNHDA, CDR2 SQIVND (reference sequence). The CDR3 covers 13 residues. With 3 bases removed from V and 5 bases from J, the gap between germline ends came to 8 bases. The CDR3: CASSIGGDQPQHF. The CDR3 DNA follows: TGTGCCAGTAGTATTGGGGGGGATCAGCCCCAGCATTTT.

The chain joins TRBV7-9 to TRBJ1-1; D ambiguous. Looked up from germline, CDR1 is SEHNR and CDR2 is FQNEAQ (reference sequence). The CDR3 sequence is 13 residues long. V was trimmed by 3 bases and J by 4 bases, leaving 9 bases between them. The CDR3 sequence is CASSFVQSTEAFF. In nucleotides, the CDR3 is TGTGCCAGCAGCTTTGTCCAGAGCACTGAAGCTTTCTTT.

This clone was counted only a few times. The chain carries TRBV7-9 and TRBJ1-2; D unresolved. Germline loops: CDR1 SEHNR, CDR2 FQNEAQ (reference sequence). With 2 bases removed from V and 4 bases from J, the gap between germline ends came to 8 bases. This CDR3 has 13 residues. CDR3 residues: CASSLPPSYGYTF. CDR3 bases: TGTGCCAGCAGCTTACCCCCCTCCTATGGCTACACCTTC.

The chain joins TRBV5-1 to TRBJ1-5, with no clear D. Germline V lookup: CDR1 SGHRS, CDR2 YFSETQ. This CDR3 is 13 amino acids long. Trimming stripped 4 bases from V and 3 bases from J, with 8 bases between. This CDR3 is CASSRTYNQPQHF. The CDR3 DNA is TGCGCCAGCAGCCGAACCTACAATCAGCCCCAGCATTTT.

The CDR3 nucleotides read TGTGCCAGCAGTAGGCTAGCGGAACCCACAGATACGCAGTATTTT. Amino acids: CASSRLAEPTDTQYF. The rearrangement uses TRBV6-1 and TRBJ2-3, with TRBD2 matching 7 bases. J was trimmed by 2 bases and V by 5 bases; bases with no gene match: 7. This CDR3 has 15 residues. Per germline, CDR1 MNHNS and CDR2 SASEGT.

This clone was observed a handful of times. CDR3 in amino acids: CASSLGTSGMFNEQFF. The DNA of the CDR3 is TGTGCCAGCAGCCTCGGGACTAGCGGGATGTTCAATGAGCAGTTCTTC. The chain couples TRBV7-9 to TRBJ2-1, with 13 bases lining up with TRBD2. V was clipped by 5 bases and J by 6 bases; unmatched bases: 7. The CDR3 runs 16 residues. Germline V gene sequence: CDR1 SEHNR, CDR2 FQNEAQ (reference sequence). The full variable domain, completed using reference TRBV7-9 and TRBJ2-1, is DTGVSQNPRHKITKRGQNVTFRCDPISEHNRLYWYRQTLGQGPEFLTYFQNEAQLEKSRLLSDRFSAERPKGSFSTLEIQRTEQGDSAMYLCASSLGTSGMFNEQFFGPGTRLTVL.